One TCR beta chain is described in this entry. This CDR3 contains 13 residues. Germline V gene lookup returns CDR1 SGHNT and CDR2 YYREEE (reference sequence). These data originate in a study of cytomegalovirus exposure and HLA in healthy donors. The PCR contained 60 Vbeta and 13 Jbeta primers. Generated by immunoSEQ multiplex PCR, the TCRdb table keeps only in-frame clones and is missing some. The table records 160,000 or so clones, roughly 82% of them present only once. This chain uses TRBV5-4 with TRBJ2-5, with a possible D match to TRBD1 (5 bases). The assigned J gene may be wrong: the sequence end matches TRBJ2-7 better. The sequenced material came from PBMCs. The origin of this receptor is a woman between 50 and 59 years old in good health and CMV-seronegative. The CDR3 DNA is TGTGCCAGCAGCTTGGTCCAGGGCTACGAGCAGTACTTC. It encodes CASSLVQGYEQYF.